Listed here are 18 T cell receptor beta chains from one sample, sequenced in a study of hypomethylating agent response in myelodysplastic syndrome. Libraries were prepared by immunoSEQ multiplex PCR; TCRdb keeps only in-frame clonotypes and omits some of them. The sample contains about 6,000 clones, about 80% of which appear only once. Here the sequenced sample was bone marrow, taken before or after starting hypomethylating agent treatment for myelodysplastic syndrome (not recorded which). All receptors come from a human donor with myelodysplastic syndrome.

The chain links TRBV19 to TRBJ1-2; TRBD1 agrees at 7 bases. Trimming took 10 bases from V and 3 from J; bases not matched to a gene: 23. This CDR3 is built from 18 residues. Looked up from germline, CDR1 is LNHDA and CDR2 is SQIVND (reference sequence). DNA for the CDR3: TGTGCCACCAAACGGCCGGGACAGACACCCCGCGGTCACTATGGCTACACCTTC. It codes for CATKRPGQTPRGHYGYTF.

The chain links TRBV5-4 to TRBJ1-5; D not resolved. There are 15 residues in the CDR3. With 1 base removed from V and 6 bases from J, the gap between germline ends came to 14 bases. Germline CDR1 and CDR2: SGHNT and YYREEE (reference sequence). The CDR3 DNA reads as TGTGCCAGCAGCTTGTCCGCAGAAAAGGGTCAGCCCCAGCATTTT. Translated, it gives CASSLSAEKGQPQHF.

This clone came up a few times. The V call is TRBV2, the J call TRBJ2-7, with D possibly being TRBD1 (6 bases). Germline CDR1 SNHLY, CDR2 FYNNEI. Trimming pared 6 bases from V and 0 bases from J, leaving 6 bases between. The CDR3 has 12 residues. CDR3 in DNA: TGTGCCAGCAGAGGGGGCTCCTACGAGCAGTACGTC. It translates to CASRGGSYEQYV.

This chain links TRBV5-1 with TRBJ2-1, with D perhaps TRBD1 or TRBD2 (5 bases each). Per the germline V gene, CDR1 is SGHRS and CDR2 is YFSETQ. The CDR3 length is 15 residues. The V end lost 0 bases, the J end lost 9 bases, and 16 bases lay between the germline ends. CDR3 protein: CASSLEARERTEQFF. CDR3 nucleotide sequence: TGCGCCAGCAGCTTGGAAGCCAGGGAGAGGACTGAGCAGTTCTTC.

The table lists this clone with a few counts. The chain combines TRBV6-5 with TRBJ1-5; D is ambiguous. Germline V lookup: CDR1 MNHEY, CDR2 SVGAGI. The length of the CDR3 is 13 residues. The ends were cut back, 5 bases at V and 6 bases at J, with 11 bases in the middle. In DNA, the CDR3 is TGTGCCAGCAGTAGAGGTAACGGTCAGCCCCAGCATTTT. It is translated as CASSRGNGQPQHF.

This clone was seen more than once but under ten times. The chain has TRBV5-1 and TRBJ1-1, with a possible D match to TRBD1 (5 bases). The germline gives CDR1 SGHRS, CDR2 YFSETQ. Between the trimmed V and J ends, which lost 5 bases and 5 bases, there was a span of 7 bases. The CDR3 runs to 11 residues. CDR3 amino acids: CASRGETEAFF. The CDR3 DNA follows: TGCGCCAGCAGGGGGGAAACTGAAGCTTTCTTT.

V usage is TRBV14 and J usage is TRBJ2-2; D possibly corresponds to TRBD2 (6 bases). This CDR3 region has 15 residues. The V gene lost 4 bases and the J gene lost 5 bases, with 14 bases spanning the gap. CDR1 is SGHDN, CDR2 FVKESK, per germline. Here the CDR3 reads CASSPYAEGTGELFF. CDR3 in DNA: TGTGCCAGCAGCCCCTACGCGGAGGGGACCGGGGAGCTGTTTTTT.

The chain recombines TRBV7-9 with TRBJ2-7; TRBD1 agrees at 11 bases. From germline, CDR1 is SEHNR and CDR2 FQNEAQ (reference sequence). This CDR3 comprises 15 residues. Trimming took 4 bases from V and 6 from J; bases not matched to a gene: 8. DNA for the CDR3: TGTGCCAGCAGCTCGGCCGGGACAGGGGGTAGCGAGCAGTACTTC. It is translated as CASSSAGTGGSEQYF.

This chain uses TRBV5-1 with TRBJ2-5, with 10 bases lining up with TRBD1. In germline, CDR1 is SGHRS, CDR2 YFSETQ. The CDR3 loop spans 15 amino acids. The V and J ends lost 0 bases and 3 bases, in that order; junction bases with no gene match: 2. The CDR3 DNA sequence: TGCGCCAGCAGCTTGGGCGGGACAGGGGAAGAGACCCAGTACTTC. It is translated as CASSLGGTGEETQYF.

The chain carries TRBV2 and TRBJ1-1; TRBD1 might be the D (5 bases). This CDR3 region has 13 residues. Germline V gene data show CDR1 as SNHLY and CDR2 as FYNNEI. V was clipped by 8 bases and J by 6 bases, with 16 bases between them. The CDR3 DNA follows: TGTGCCAGCGGGGTGGGGGGGGTGGCTGAAGCTTTCTTT. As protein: CASGVGGVAEAFF.

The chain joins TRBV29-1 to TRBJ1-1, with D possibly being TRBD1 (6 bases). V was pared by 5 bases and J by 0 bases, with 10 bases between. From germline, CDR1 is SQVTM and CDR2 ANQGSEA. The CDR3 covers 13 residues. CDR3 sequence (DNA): TGCAGCGTTCACCAGGGGCTGAACACTGAAGCTTTCTTT. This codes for CSVHQGLNTEAFF.

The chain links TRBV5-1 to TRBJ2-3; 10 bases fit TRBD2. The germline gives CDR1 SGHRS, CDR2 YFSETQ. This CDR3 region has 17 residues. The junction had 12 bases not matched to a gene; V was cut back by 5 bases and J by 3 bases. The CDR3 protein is CASSENIAGGRTDTQYF. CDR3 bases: TGCGCCAGCAGTGAGAACATAGCGGGAGGACGGACAGATACGCAGTATTTT.

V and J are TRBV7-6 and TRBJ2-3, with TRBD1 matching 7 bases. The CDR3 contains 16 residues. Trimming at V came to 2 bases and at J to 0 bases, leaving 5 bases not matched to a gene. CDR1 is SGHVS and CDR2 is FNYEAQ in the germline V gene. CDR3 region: CASSLQLTGSTDTQYF. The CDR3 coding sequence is TGTGCCAGCAGCTTACAGCTGACAGGGAGCACAGATACGCAGTATTTT.

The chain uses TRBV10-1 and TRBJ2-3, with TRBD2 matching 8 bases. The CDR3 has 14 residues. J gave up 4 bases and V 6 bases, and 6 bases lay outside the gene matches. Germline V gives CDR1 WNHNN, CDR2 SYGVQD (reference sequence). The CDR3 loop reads CASSKRGNADTQYF. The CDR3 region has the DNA TGCGCCAGCAGCAAGCGGGGGAACGCAGATACGCAGTATTTT.

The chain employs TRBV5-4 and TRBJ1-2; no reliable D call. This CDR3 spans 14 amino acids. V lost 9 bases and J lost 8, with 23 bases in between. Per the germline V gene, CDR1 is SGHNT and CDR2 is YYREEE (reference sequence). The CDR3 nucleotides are TGTGCCATTTACCCGTCGGGAGACTCCCGCGGCTACACCTTC. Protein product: CAIYPSGDSRGYTF.

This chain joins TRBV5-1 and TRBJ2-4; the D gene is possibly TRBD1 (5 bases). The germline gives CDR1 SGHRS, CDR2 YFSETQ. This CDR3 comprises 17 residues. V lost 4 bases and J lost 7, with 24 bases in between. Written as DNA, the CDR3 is TGCGCCAGCAGCGAAGCTTACAGGACCCACCTGAGGAACATTCAGTACTTC. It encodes CASSEAYRTHLRNIQYF.

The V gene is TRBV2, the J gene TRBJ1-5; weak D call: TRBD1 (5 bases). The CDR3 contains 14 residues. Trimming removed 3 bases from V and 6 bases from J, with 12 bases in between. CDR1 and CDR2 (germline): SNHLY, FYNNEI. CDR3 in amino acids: CASSEGQGSQPQHF. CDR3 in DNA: TGTGCCAGCAGTGAGGGTCAGGGTAGTCAGCCCCAGCATTTT.

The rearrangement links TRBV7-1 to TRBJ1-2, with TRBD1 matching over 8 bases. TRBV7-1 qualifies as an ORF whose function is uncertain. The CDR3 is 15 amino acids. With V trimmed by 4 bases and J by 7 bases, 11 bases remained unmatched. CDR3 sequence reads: CASSFDRGPRSGYTF. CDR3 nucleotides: TGTGCCAGCAGCTTCGACAGGGGCCCTCGCTCTGGCTACACCTTC.